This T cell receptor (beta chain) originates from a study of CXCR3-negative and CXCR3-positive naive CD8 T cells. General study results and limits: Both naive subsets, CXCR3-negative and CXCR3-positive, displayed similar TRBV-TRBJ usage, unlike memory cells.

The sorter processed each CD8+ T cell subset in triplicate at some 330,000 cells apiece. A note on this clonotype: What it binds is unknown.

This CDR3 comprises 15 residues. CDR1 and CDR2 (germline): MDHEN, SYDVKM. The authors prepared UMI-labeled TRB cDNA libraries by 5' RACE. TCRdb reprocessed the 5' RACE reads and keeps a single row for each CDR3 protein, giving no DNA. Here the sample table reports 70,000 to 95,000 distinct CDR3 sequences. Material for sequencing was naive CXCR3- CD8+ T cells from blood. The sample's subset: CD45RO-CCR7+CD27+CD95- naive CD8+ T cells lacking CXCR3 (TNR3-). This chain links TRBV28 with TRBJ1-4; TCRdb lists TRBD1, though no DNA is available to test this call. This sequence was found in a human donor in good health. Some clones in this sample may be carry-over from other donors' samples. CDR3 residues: CASSLTGATNEKLFF.